Shown below are 21 T cell receptor beta chains from a single sample sequenced in a study of human T cells and chemical hapten exposure. TCRdb recomputed calls from the RACE reads with MiXCR, one row per CDR3 protein. The sample includes roughly 100,000 distinct CDR3 sequences, roughly a tenth of them seen just once. Time point here: pre-sensitization, week 0. The treatment was: therapeutic diphenylcyclopropenone sensitization with weekly scalp DPC. This material consisted of whole blood, taken in connection with sensitization to the hapten diphenylcyclopropenone (DPC). Receptors originate from a woman aged 55 to 70 with alopecia areata. Some clones in this sample may be carry-over from other donors' samples.

The gene calls are TRBV20-1 and TRBJ2-7; 7 bases are shared with TRBD1. Germline V gene sequence: CDR1 DFQATT, CDR2 SNEGSKA (reference sequence). V lost 3 bases and J lost 1; bases outside the gene matches: 9. The CDR3 runs 15 residues. CDR3 residues: CSASSLGTASYEQYF. DNA of the CDR3: TGCAGTGCTAGTTCCCTAGGGACAGCGTCCTACGAGCAGTACTTC.

This clonotype showed up just a few times. The CDR3 DNA is TGTGCCAGCAGCTTTACAGGGCAGGGGACCTACGAGCAGTACTTC. Translation: CASSFTGQGTYEQYF. The chain recombines TRBV7-9 with TRBJ2-7; possible D gene TRBD1, 6 bases. Germline V gene sequence: CDR1 SEHNR, CDR2 FQNEAQ (reference sequence). The CDR3 is 15 amino acids. V shed 3 bases and J shed 2 bases, with 14 bases lying between them.

This clonotype turned up a few times. The V call is TRBV25-1, the J call TRBJ2-1; 7 nucleotides line up with TRBD2. Germline V gene sequence: CDR1 MGHDK, CDR2 SYGVNS. CDR3 length: 15 residues. V dropped 3 bases and J dropped 2; count of bases not matched to a gene: 4. CDR3: CASSERAGAYNEQFF. In DNA, the CDR3 is TGTGCCAGCAGTGAGCGGGCGGGGGCCTACAATGAGCAGTTCTTC.

Ten or more counts support this clonotype. This chain connects TRBV5-1 to TRBJ2-5; 8 bases line up with TRBD2. The CDR3 runs 15 residues. Trimming took 3 bases from V and 2 from J; bases not matched to a gene: 6. Germline assignment: CDR1 SGHRS and CDR2 YFSETQ. CDR3 DNA: TGCGCCAGCAGCTCCGGAGCGGGGGCGCAAGAGACCCAGTACTTC. It encodes CASSSGAGAQETQYF.

This clonotype turned up a few times. J is TRBJ2-1 and V is TRBV9; D is uncertain. This CDR3 has 15 residues. V was pared by 4 bases and J by 3 bases, with 14 bases between. Germline-derived CDR1 and CDR2 are SGDLS and YYNGEE. CDR3 nucleotide sequence: TGTGCCAGCAGCAATGGTGGTGCGGTCTACAATGAGCAGTTCTTC. Residues: CASSNGGAVYNEQFF.

This clonotype was seen a handful of times. V is TRBV7-6 and J is TRBJ2-7; D is perhaps TRBD1 (6 bases). Trimming pared 1 base from V and 6 bases from J, leaving 10 bases between. CDR3 length: 13 residues. CDR1 and CDR2 from the germline V gene are SGHVS and FNYEAQ. The CDR3 reads CASSLETGSEQYF. CDR3 coding DNA: TGTGCCAGCAGCTTAGAAACAGGGTCCGAGCAGTACTTC.

The J gene is TRBJ1-1, the V gene TRBV4-1; D gene uncertain. Germline V lookup: CDR1 MGHRA, CDR2 YSYEKL. V lost 4 bases and J lost 6, with 6 bases in between. There are 11 residues in the CDR3. The CDR3 nucleotides are TGCGCCAGCAGCCTAAACTCTGAAGCTTTCTTT. Protein product: CASSLNSEAFF.

This clonotype has at least ten counts. The chain employs TRBV20-1 and TRBJ2-7; D is perhaps TRBD2 (6 bases). Trimming left V 0 bases short and J 2 bases short, with 14 bases between. The CDR3 has 15 amino acids. The V gene's germline CDR1 is DFQATT and CDR2 SNEGSKA (reference sequence). The CDR3, as DNA: TGCAGTGCTAGAGATCTGGCTAGCGCGACCTACGAGCAGTACTTC. Translated: CSARDLASATYEQYF.

This clonotype has ten or more counts. The chain combines TRBV12-3 or TRBV12-4 with TRBJ2-7; TRBD2 is a possible D gene (5 bases). The length of the CDR3 is 15 residues. Trimming pared 6 bases from V and 6 bases from J, leaving 21 bases between. The chain's CDR3 is CASSLTAGIMGEQYF. In DNA, the CDR3 is TGTGCCAGCAGCCTCACTGCGGGCATCATGGGCGAGCAGTACTTC.

At least ten counts were recorded for this clonotype. The rearrangement uses TRBV5-5 and TRBJ1-5, with D possibly being TRBD1 (6 bases). Germline V lookup: CDR1 SGHKS, CDR2 YYEKEE (reference sequence). The V end lost 1 base, the J end lost 6 bases, and 14 bases lay between the germline ends. CDR3 length equals 15 residues. The DNA for the CDR3 is TGTGCCAGCAGCTTGTTCGCGGGGGCAGGTCAGCCCCAGCATTTT. It encodes CASSLFAGAGQPQHF.

This clonotype showed up many times. The rearrangement uses TRBV2 and TRBJ1-2, with TRBD1 as a possible D gene (5 bases). CDR3 length: 11 amino acids. V shed 7 bases and J shed 6 bases, with 9 bases lying between them. Germline assignment: CDR1 SNHLY and CDR2 FYNNEI. The CDR3 sequence: CASTRVHGYTF. CDR3 in DNA: TGTGCCAGCACCAGGGTCCATGGCTACACCTTC.

This clonotype was counted a few times. The chain is built from TRBV7-9 and TRBJ2-5; 10 bases line up with TRBD1. The ends lost 1 base at V and 1 base at J; junction bases unmatched: 3. In germline, CDR1 is SEHNR, CDR2 FQNEAQ (reference sequence). The CDR3 loop spans 16 amino acids. The CDR3 here is CASSLGDRGPQETQYF. The CDR3 DNA reads as TGTGCCAGCAGCTTAGGAGACAGGGGGCCCCAAGAGACCCAGTACTTC.

This clonotype was detected a few times. This rearrangement joins TRBV10-1 to TRBJ1-5; no reliable D call. V was cut by 3 bases and J by 6 bases, with 9 bases left in between. Germline CDR1 WNHNN, CDR2 SYGVQD (reference sequence). The CDR3 spans 13 residues. The CDR3, as DNA: TGCGCCAGCAGTGAATCCGGGCCTCAGCCCCAGCATTTT. Its translation is CASSESGPQPQHF.

In this sample, this clonotype turned up many times. V usage is TRBV30 and J usage is TRBJ2-5; 11 bases map to TRBD2. Germline lookup yields CDR1 GTSNPN and CDR2 SVGIG (reference sequence). The CDR3 sequence is 14 residues long. V dropped 2 bases and J dropped 4; count of bases not matched to a gene: 3. Written as DNA, the CDR3 is TGTGCCTGGAGTTCGCTAGCGGGGGGAGAGACCCAGTACTTC. It is translated as CAWSSLAGGETQYF.

This clonotype showed up just a few times. Written as DNA, the CDR3 is TGTGCCAGCTCACCCGATCCATCTGGCTACGAGCAGTACTTC. Translated: CASSPDPSGYEQYF. The chain is built from TRBV18 and TRBJ2-7; D gene uncertain. V dropped 3 bases and J dropped 3 bases, with 12 bases sitting between them. The germline gives CDR1 KGHSH, CDR2 LQKENI. This CDR3 has 14 residues.

In regard to this clonotype: Relative to the germline gene, one junction end is altered; a read error may explain this. The chain has TRBV12-3 or TRBV12-4 and TRBJ1-2; TRBD1 matches 7 bases. The CDR3 sequence is 14 residues long. CDR3 nucleotide sequence: TGTGCCACCAGTCCGAGACAGGGCAACTATGGCTACACCTTC. Translation: CATSPRQGNYGYTF.

The genes are TRBV5-6 and TRBJ2-5, with 9 bases lining up with TRBD1. Germline trimming cut 3 bases from V and 5 bases from J; bases unmatched to any gene: 11. Germline CDR1 is SGHDT and CDR2 is YYEEEE. The CDR3 loop spans 16 amino acids. CDR3 DNA sequence: TGTGCCAGCAGCTCCCGGGACAGGGTCTTTGAGGAGACCCAGTACTTC. Its protein product is CASSSRDRVFEETQYF. The full variable domain, with the rest looked up from reference TRBV5-6 and TRBJ2-5, is DAGVTQSPTHLIKTRGQQVTLRCSPKSGHDTVSWYQQALGQGPQFIFQYYEEEERQRGNFPDRFSGHQFPNYSSELNVNALLLGDSALYLCASSSRDRVFEETQYFGPGTRLLVL.

This clonotype was counted at least ten times. The chain employs TRBV12-3 or TRBV12-4 and TRBJ1-2; 7 positions match TRBD1. With 2 bases clipped from V and 8 bases from J, the junction kept 8 bases outside the gene matches. The CDR3 totals 14 residues. The CDR3 DNA reads as TGTGCCAGCAGTTTACGGCAGGGGGATTTGGGCTACACCTTC. Amino acid sequence: CASSLRQGDLGYTF.

V gene TRBV4-1 combines with J gene TRBJ2-1; tentative D call: TRBD2 (5 bases). Germline V gene lookup returns CDR1 MGHRA and CDR2 YSYEKL. V was clipped by 8 bases and J by 9 bases, with 20 bases between them. The CDR3 covers 14 residues. CDR3 nucleotide sequence: TGCGCCAGCCGTCTTGGAGGCCTGGCATCTGAGCAGTTCTTC. Translated: CASRLGGLASEQFF.

In its sample, this clonotype was seen many times. This sequence joins TRBV18 and TRBJ1-4, with 7 bases aligning to TRBD1. The CDR3 is 16 residues long. Germline V gene data show CDR1 as KGHSH and CDR2 as LQKENI. Unmatched junction bases numbered 9, after V lost 3 bases and J lost 5 bases. This CDR3 reads CASSPLGTVRNEKLFF. The CDR3 DNA reads as TGTGCCAGCTCACCGCTGGGGACAGTAAGAAATGAAAAACTGTTTTTT. Full variable domain (outside the CDR3, taken from reference TRBV18 and TRBJ1-4): NAGVMQNPRHLVRRRGQEARLRCSPMKGHSHVYWYRQLPEEGLKFMVYLQKENIIDESGMPKERFSAEFPKEGPSILRIQQVVRGDSAAYFCASSPLGTVRNEKLFFGSGTQLSVL.

The rearrangement joins TRBV5-1 to TRBJ2-7; TRBD1 agrees at 7 bases. The V gene's germline CDR1 is SGHRS and CDR2 YFSETQ. The CDR3 loop spans 14 amino acids. V shed 2 bases and J 5 bases; nucleotides not matched to a gene: 7. The CDR3 loop is CASSFRLGTDEQYF. CDR3 nucleotides: TGCGCCAGCAGCTTCCGGCTCGGGACAGACGAGCAGTACTTC.